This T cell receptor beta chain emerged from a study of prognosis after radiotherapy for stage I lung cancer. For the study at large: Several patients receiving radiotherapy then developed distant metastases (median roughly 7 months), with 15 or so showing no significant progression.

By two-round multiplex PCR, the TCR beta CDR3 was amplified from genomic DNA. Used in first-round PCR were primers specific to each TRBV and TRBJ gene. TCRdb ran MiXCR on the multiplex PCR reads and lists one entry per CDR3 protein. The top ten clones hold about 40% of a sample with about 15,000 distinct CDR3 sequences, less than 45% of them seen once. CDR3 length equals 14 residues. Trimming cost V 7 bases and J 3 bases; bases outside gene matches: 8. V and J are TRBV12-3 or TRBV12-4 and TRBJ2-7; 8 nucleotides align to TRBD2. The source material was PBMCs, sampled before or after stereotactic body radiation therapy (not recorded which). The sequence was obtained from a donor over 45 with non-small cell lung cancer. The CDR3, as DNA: TGTGCCAGCACCGGGACTAGGGGTAACTACGAGCAGTACTTC. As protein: CASTGTRGNYEQYF.